The 32 T cell receptor beta chains reported below all come from one sample, sequenced in a study of CD8 T cells in ankylosing spondylitis. TCRdb re-called the 5' RACE reads with MiXCR, one entry per CDR3 protein. The sample holds about 250,000 distinct CDR3 sequences; approximately 8.4% are singletons and the top ten take roughly 4.9%. Specimen: blood, either unsorted or a sorted T cell fraction (not recorded which). Receptors originate from a female donor with ankylosing spondylitis or in good health (not recorded which).

This clonotype has ten or more counts. This chain joins TRBV5-1 and TRBJ2-3; no definite D call. V lost 4 bases, J lost 3 bases, and 12 bases lay in between. This CDR3 has 14 residues. Germline V lookup: CDR1 SGHRS, CDR2 YFSETQ. The CDR3 sequence: CASSAFLGTDTQYF. The DNA of the CDR3 is TGCGCCAGCAGCGCTTTCCTGGGGACAGATACGCAGTATTTT.

This clonotype was counted many times. This chain joins TRBV7-2 and TRBJ2-7, with D possibly called TRBD1 or TRBD2 (6 bases each). Per the germline V gene, CDR1 is SGHTA and CDR2 is FQGNSA. V was cut by 2 bases and J by 5 bases, with 16 bases left in between. There are 15 residues in the CDR3. The CDR3 DNA sequence: TGTGCCAGCAGCTTAAAAACAGGGAGGTCCAACGAGCAGTACTTC. Protein product: CASSLKTGRSNEQYF.

There are many counts of this clonotype. The rearrangement links TRBV24-1 to TRBJ2-1; TRBD2 matches at 9 bases. The CDR3 is 15 amino acids. Germline CDR1 and CDR2: KGHDR and SFDVKD. The V gene end was trimmed by 4 bases and the J gene end by 7 bases; junction bases not matched to a gene: 7. CDR3 region: CATSEGSSGKNEQFF. In DNA, the CDR3 is TGTGCCACCAGTGAGGGATCTAGCGGGAAGAATGAGCAGTTCTTC.

The V and J genes are TRBV7-2 and TRBJ1-2; perhaps TRBD1 as D (5 bases). This CDR3 region has 15 residues. Looked up from germline, CDR1 is SGHTA and CDR2 is FQGNSA. V was shortened by 5 bases and J by 6 bases, with 19 bases between the two germline ends. DNA for the CDR3: TGTGCCAGCAGCCCGCTACTCAGGGTTTCAGATGGCTACACCTTC. Protein product: CASSPLLRVSDGYTF.

The sample holds many counts of this clonotype. The chain employs TRBV7-8 and TRBJ2-7; 12 bases align to TRBD2. CDR3 length equals 16 residues. The V gene end was trimmed by 3 bases and the J gene end by 5 bases; junction bases not matched to a gene: 8. The V gene's germline CDR1 is SGHVS and CDR2 FQNEAQ. CDR3 in DNA: TGTGCCAGCAGCTTCCTTACGACTAGCGGGAGCAACGAGCAGTACTTC. This encodes CASSFLTTSGSNEQYF.

In this sample, this clonotype turned up many times. The V call is TRBV7-9, the J call TRBJ1-5, with D tentatively TRBD1 (5 bases). Per germline, CDR1 SEHNR and CDR2 FQNEAQ (reference sequence). Trimming cost V 4 bases and J 2 bases, with 12 bases left between them. The CDR3 has 15 residues. The CDR3 nucleotides are TGTGCCAGCAGCTCCTGGGGCGGAGGCAATCAGCCCCAGCATTTT. Protein sequence: CASSSWGGGNQPQHF.

This clonotype was seen a handful of times. The chain is built from TRBV5-1 and TRBJ2-2, with a weak D call TRBD2 (6 bases). Trimming took 0 bases from V and 6 from J, leaving 12 bases between them. This CDR3 comprises 15 residues. Germline V gene sequence: CDR1 SGHRS, CDR2 YFSETQ. The CDR3 protein is CASSLEGRKAGELFF. Here the CDR3 DNA reads TGCGCCAGCAGCTTGGAAGGGAGGAAGGCCGGGGAGCTGTTTTTT. Variable domain in full (rest from reference TRBV5-1 and TRBJ2-2): KAGVTQTPRYLIKTRGQQVTLSCSPISGHRSVSWYQQTPGQGLQFLFEYFSETQRNKGNFPGRFSGRQFSNSRSEMNVSTLELGDSALYLCASSLEGRKAGELFFGEGSRLTVL.

This clonotype was seen ten or more times. This chain uses TRBV7-8 with TRBJ2-5, with D possibly matching TRBD1 (5 bases). Per the germline V gene, CDR1 is SGHVS and CDR2 is FQNEAQ. CDR3 size: 15 residues. V lost 2 bases and J lost 0, with 10 bases in between. The DNA for the CDR3 is TGTGCCAGCAGCTTATCCCAGGGCTACCAAGAGACCCAGTACTTC. It encodes CASSLSQGYQETQYF.

With respect to this clonotype: This may stem from a read error, because a much larger clone lies one nucleotide away. The conserved final phenylalanine or tryptophan is absent from the CDR3, which likely points to a read error. This chain joins TRBV19 and TRBJ2-7; a possible D gene is TRBD1 (6 bases). CDR1 and CDR2 from the germline V gene are LNHDA and SQIVND (reference sequence). This CDR3 contains 16 residues. V was pared by 4 bases and J by 0 bases, with 16 bases between. This chain's CDR3 is CASSKDPTGNSYEQYL. CDR3 in DNA: TGTGCCAGTAGTAAAGACCCTACAGGGAACTCCTACGAGCAGTACCTC.

This clonotype was seen ten or more times. The V gene is TRBV7-2, the J gene TRBJ1-2; D perhaps matches TRBD1 (6 bases). Trimming stripped 1 base from V and 8 bases from J, with 17 bases between. Germline V lookup: CDR1 SGHTA, CDR2 FQGNSA. The CDR3 contains 15 residues. CDR3 sequence: CASSLDRTEGYGYTF. DNA of the CDR3: TGTGCCAGCAGCTTAGATCGGACAGAAGGATACGGCTACACCTTC.

This clonotype was seen ten or more times. V usage is TRBV7-3 and J usage is TRBJ2-7; D is perhaps TRBD2 (6 bases). Germline assignment: CDR1 SGHTA and CDR2 FQGTGA. V was shortened by 5 bases and J by 3 bases, with 17 bases between the two germline ends. The CDR3 runs to 15 residues. The CDR3 here is CASSLRGGGSYEQYF. In nucleotides, the CDR3 is TGTGCCAGCAGCCTACGTGGTGGGGGGAGCTACGAGCAGTACTTC.

This clonotype was seen at least ten times. The chain couples TRBV2 to TRBJ1-5, with 7 bases aligning to TRBD1. With 4 bases clipped from V and 4 bases from J, the junction kept 13 bases outside the gene matches. The CDR3 covers 17 residues. In germline, CDR1 is SNHLY, CDR2 FYNNEI. For the CDR3, the DNA is TGTGCCAGCAGTGGGGACAGTTTGGGGGTAAGGAATCAGCCCCAGCATTTT. As protein: CASSGDSLGVRNQPQHF. Looking up the rest from reference TRBV2 and TRBJ1-5 gives the full variable domain: EPEVTQTPSHQVTQMGQEVILRCVPISNHLYFYWYRQILGQKVEFLVSFYNNEISEKSEIFDDQFSVERPDGSNFTLKIRSTKLEDSAMYFCASSGDSLGVRNQPQHFGDGTRLSIL.

Ten or more counts support this clonotype. This chain links TRBV5-1 with TRBJ1-2, with TRBD1 matching over 9 bases. This CDR3 contains 14 residues. Germline CDR1 is SGHRS and CDR2 is YFSETQ. With 4 bases clipped from V and 5 bases from J, the junction kept 6 bases outside the gene matches. The CDR3 loop reads CASSPEGTGYGYTF. The CDR3 bases are TGCGCCAGCAGCCCTGAGGGGACAGGGTATGGCTACACCTTC.

The chain joins TRBV3-1 to TRBJ1-5; the D gene is possibly TRBD1 (5 bases). V lost 3 bases and J 1 base, leaving 13 bases between the germline ends. The V gene's germline CDR1 is LGHDT and CDR2 YNNKEL (reference sequence). The CDR3 has 16 residues. The CDR3 sequence: CASSQGLGVSNQPQHF. The CDR3 region has the DNA TGTGCCAGCAGCCAGGGTTTGGGGGTGAGCAATCAGCCCCAGCATTTT.

This clonotype showed up many times. The gene calls are TRBV28 and TRBJ1-5; D unresolved. V shed 5 bases and J shed 7 bases, with 9 bases lying between them. Germline CDR1 and CDR2: MDHEN and SYDVKM. The length of the CDR3 is 12 residues. CDR3: CASSTGGQPQHF. The CDR3 DNA reads as TGTGCCAGCAGTACCGGCGGGCAGCCCCAGCATTTT.

Ten or more counts support this clonotype. This chain joins TRBV5-6 and TRBJ1-1, with 8 nucleotides matching TRBD1. Germline CDR1 SGHDT, CDR2 YYEEEE. The CDR3 length is 14 residues. J lost 3 bases, V lost 4 bases, and 5 bases had no gene match. The CDR3 loop reads CASSRQGLDTEAFF. The CDR3 DNA reads TGTGCCAGCAGCCGACAGGGGTTGGACACTGAAGCTTTCTTT.

This clonotype occurred many times. The J gene is TRBJ2-7, the V gene TRBV4-3; the D gene could be TRBD1 or TRBD2 (6 bases each). This CDR3 is built from 17 residues. CDR1 LGHNA and CDR2 YSLEER come from the germline V gene. Trimming took off 0 bases at V and 3 bases at J, with 18 bases between the two ends. The CDR3 DNA reads TGCGCCAGCAGCCAAGATCGGGGGCAGGGGAGCGTCTACGAGCAGTACTTC. It translates to CASSQDRGQGSVYEQYF.

The sample holds many counts of this clonotype. The CDR3 bases are TGTGCCAGCACCGTGTGGTCCACCCAGGGGGAGACCCAGTACTTC. Encoded protein: CASTVWSTQGETQYF. The chain recombines TRBV11-2 with TRBJ2-5, with a weak D call TRBD1 (6 bases). Germline V lookup: CDR1 SGHAT, CDR2 FQNNGV. The CDR3 has 15 residues. Trimming removed 7 bases from V and 5 bases from J, with 20 bases in between.

This clonotype has a count of ten or more. This chain uses TRBV28 with TRBJ2-4; D uncertain. The CDR3 covers 17 residues. CDR1 and CDR2 from the germline V gene are MDHEN and SYDVKM. V gave up 3 bases and J gave up 0 bases, with 15 bases separating them. In DNA form, the CDR3 reads TGTGCCAGCAGTTTGACGCCGAGTCTCCTAGCCAAAAACATTCAGTACTTC. This gives the protein CASSLTPSLLAKNIQYF.

The sample holds many counts of this clonotype. The chain recombines TRBV10-3 with TRBJ2-3, with D possibly TRBD1 on 7 matching bases. Trimming took 6 bases from V and 1 from J, leaving 14 bases between them. The CDR3 consists of 15 residues. Germline CDR1 and CDR2: ENHRY and SYGVKD. As DNA, the CDR3 is TGTGCCATCAGCTACAGGGGAGGTGGCACAGATACGCAGTATTTT. This sequence encodes CAISYRGGGTDTQYF.

This clonotype appeared many times. The chain combines TRBV7-2 with TRBJ2-3; D perhaps matches TRBD2 (6 bases). This CDR3 has 14 amino acids. V lost 5 bases, J lost 4 bases, and 13 bases lay in between. Germline V gene lookup returns CDR1 SGHTA and CDR2 FQGNSA. CDR3 sequence (DNA): TGTGCCAGCAGCCTCAGTAGGGACTCAGATACGCAGTATTTT. This gives the protein CASSLSRDSDTQYF.

This clonotype was counted many times. The chain couples TRBV28 to TRBJ1-5, with D unresolved. V was clipped by 5 bases and J by 5 bases, with 19 bases between them. The CDR3 consists of 16 residues. The germline CDR1 and CDR2 sequences are MDHEN and SYDVKM. For the CDR3, the DNA is TGTGCCAGCAGTCGTAGCGTGGGCGGTTGGGATCAGCCCCAGCATTTT. Protein product: CASSRSVGGWDQPQHF.

This clonotype has ten or more counts. This chain links TRBV29-1 with TRBJ1-2; the D gene is possibly TRBD1 (5 bases). The CDR3 spans 15 residues. Trimming removed 2 bases from V and 8 bases from J, with 21 bases in between. In germline, CDR1 is SQVTM, CDR2 ANQGSEA. The CDR3 sequence: CSVETWERDAGGYTF. CDR3 sequence (DNA): TGCAGCGTTGAAACCTGGGAGAGGGACGCGGGCGGCTACACCTTC.

This clonotype was found many times. The chain links TRBV6-2 or TRBV6-3 to TRBJ1-1; D is perhaps TRBD1 (6 bases). Germline CDR1 is MNHEY and CDR2 is SVGEGT. This CDR3 has 12 amino acids. Trimming shortened V by 10 bases and J by 7 bases, and 16 bases separated the two germline ends. The CDR3 spells CATTSGVGEAFF. The CDR3 nucleotides read TGTGCCACCACATCAGGGGTAGGTGAAGCTTTCTTT.

The table lists this clonotype with many counts. The J gene is TRBJ2-2, the V gene TRBV7-6; the D is unclear. Germline CDR1 SGHVS, CDR2 FNYEAQ. V shed 4 bases and J shed 2 bases, with 5 bases lying between them. The CDR3 extends over 13 amino acids. CDR3 protein: CASSSANTGELFF. The CDR3 DNA sequence: TGTGCCAGCAGCTCTGCTAACACCGGGGAGCTGTTTTTT.

The V and J genes are TRBV7-2 and TRBJ2-3; D might be TRBD1 (5 bases). The V and J ends lost 1 base and 3 bases respectively, with 11 bases between them. The CDR3 spans 15 residues. Germline-derived CDR1 and CDR2 are SGHTA and FQGNSA. Written as DNA, the CDR3 is TGTGCCAGCAGCTTAGTGGTTGGGGCTACAGATACGCAGTATTTT. Translation gives CASSLVVGATDTQYF.

There are many counts of this clonotype. The chain couples TRBV7-6 to TRBJ2-1, with 11 bases identical to TRBD2. The CDR3 is 16 amino acids. The trim removed 3 bases at V and 4 bases at J, leaving 5 bases unmatched. Germline loops: CDR1 SGHVS, CDR2 FNYEAQ. CDR3 loop: CASSFLAGGGYNEQFF. The CDR3 DNA sequence: TGTGCCAGCAGCTTCCTAGCGGGAGGAGGTTACAATGAGCAGTTCTTC.

The chain is built from TRBV11-2 and TRBJ2-1, with TRBD2 matching over 8 bases. V shed 1 base, J shed 3 bases, and the junction held 11 bases outside the gene matches. This CDR3 contains 18 residues. CDR1 and CDR2 from the germline V gene are SGHAT and FQNNGV. CDR3 residues: CASSLVKASGPVYNEQFF. The CDR3 DNA sequence: TGTGCCAGCAGCTTAGTAAAGGCTAGCGGGCCGGTCTACAATGAGCAGTTCTTC.

This clonotype was recorded many times. The rearrangement uses TRBV4-2 and TRBJ1-1, with unresolved D. Germline values: CDR1 LGHNA, CDR2 YNFKEQ. The CDR3 contains 14 residues. V lost 1 base and J 8 bases, leaving 14 bases between the germline ends. The CDR3 protein is CASSQGVLEGEAFF. For the CDR3, the DNA is TGTGCCAGCAGCCAAGGTGTCTTGGAGGGAGAAGCTTTCTTT.

This clonotype occurred many times. This sequence joins TRBV6-5 and TRBJ2-7; TRBD1 aligns across 9 bases. Trimming removed 2 bases from V and 7 bases from J; junction bases left unmatched: 15. This CDR3 is 17 amino acids long. Germline V CDR1 and CDR2: MNHEY, SVGAGI. CDR3 DNA sequence: TGTGCCAGCAGTTACAAGAGTACCCGGGACAGGGAATGGGAGCAGTACTTC. Its translation: CASSYKSTRDREWEQYF.

This clonotype came up many times. The chain recombines TRBV6-1 with TRBJ1-1; possibly TRBD1 for D (5 bases). The CDR3 loop spans 15 amino acids. Between the trimmed V and J ends, which lost 10 bases and 0 bases, there was a span of 18 bases. The germline CDR1 and CDR2 sequences are MNHNS and SASEGT. The CDR3 is CATRGAGNVNTEAFF. The DNA for the CDR3 is TGTGCCACGCGCGGGGCTGGGAACGTGAACACTGAAGCTTTCTTT.

This clonotype was detected many times. This rearrangement joins TRBV5-6 to TRBJ2-2; D is ambiguous. V was trimmed by 1 base and J by 5 bases, leaving 9 bases between them. In germline, CDR1 is SGHDT, CDR2 YYEEEE. This CDR3 comprises 14 residues. CDR3 protein: CASSLSLLTGELFF. The CDR3 DNA is TGTGCCAGCAGCTTGTCGCTTTTAACCGGGGAGCTGTTTTTT.